Below are 2 T cell receptor beta chains sequenced from a single sample in a study of blood T cells in healthy people across ages. Through a sample-barcoded 5' primer and a J-beta primer mix, a second PCR was run for about 7 to 12 cycles. Using its own MiXCR run on the 5' RACE reads, TCRdb lists one record per CDR3 protein. This table has about 1.6 million distinct CDR3 sequences, about 35% appearing once. The sequenced sample consisted of blood. The receptor set was obtained from a woman in her thirties in good health.

The rearrangement joins TRBV20-1 to TRBJ2-5; D may correspond to TRBD1 or TRBD2 (5 bases each). Germline CDR1 DFQATT, CDR2 SNEGSKA (reference sequence). V shed 5 bases and J shed 11 bases, with 21 bases lying between them. CDR3 length: 13 amino acids. CDR3 sequence (DNA): TGCAGTGCTTCCGGGGCAGCCCATATTGAGCAGTACTTC. It translates to CSASGAAHIEQYF.

The V and J genes are TRBV2 and TRBJ2-7; D might be TRBD1 or TRBD2, each matching 5 bases. This CDR3 contains 15 residues. V lost 3 bases, J lost 0 bases, and 12 bases lay in between. Germline assignment: CDR1 SNHLY and CDR2 FYNNEI. The DNA for the CDR3 is TGTGCCAGCAGTGATCCTTCGGGGCACTCCTACGAGCAGTACTTC. This translates into CASSDPSGHSYEQYF.